The source of this T cell receptor beta chain is a study of early T cells in non-severe SARS-CoV-2 infection. Study-level information: The sequenced material was bulk RNA from unsorted whole blood, and its chains were unpaired. Study-level points and caveats: Anti-spike CD8 responses were favored in VDJdb matching, and private and CD4 specificities were missed.

Unique molecular identifiers (one per individual cDNA molecule) were attached. TCRdb re-called the 5' RACE reads through MiXCR, storing one row per CDR3 protein. The table shows 90,000 to 120,000 distinct CDR3 sequences, with around 10% occurring only once. CDR1 is SGHVS, CDR2 FNYEAQ, per germline. V was pared by 4 bases and J by 5 bases, with 11 bases between. The CDR3 sequence is 13 residues long. About this clonotype itself: Its matching antigen is unknown.

The genes are TRBV7-6 and TRBJ2-5; unclear D gene. What was sequenced was whole blood. This receptor was identified in an adult who was a healthcare worker with PCR-confirmed SARS-CoV-2 infection or an uninfected control (not recorded which). The CDR3 bases are TGTGCCAGCAGCTCAAGAAGGTTCGAGACCCAGTACTTC. It codes for CASSSRRFETQYF.